This passage covers 18 T cell receptor beta chains from one sample sequenced in a study of cytomegalovirus exposure and HLA in healthy donors. Clones were read by immunoSEQ multiplex PCR, and TCRdb kept only the in-frame ones, dropping some. The table has about 69,000 clones, approximately 94% seen once. Sequencing input: PBMCs. The receptors come from a woman aged 18-29 years in good health and CMV-seronegative.

The chain recombines TRBV30 with TRBJ1-4, with D unresolved. Trimming left V 0 bases short and J 8 bases short, with 4 bases between. Germline V gene lookup returns CDR1 GTSNPN and CDR2 SVGIG (reference sequence). This CDR3 region has 11 residues. The CDR3 sequence is CAWSVEEKLFF. CDR3 in DNA: TGTGCCTGGAGTGTTGAGGAAAAACTGTTTTTT. Filled out from reference TRBV30 and TRBJ1-4, the complete variable domain reads SQTIHQWPATLVQPVGSPLSLECTVEGTSNPNLYWYRQAAGRGLQLLFYSVGIGQISSEVPQNLSASRPQDRQFILSSKKLLLSDSGFYLCAWSVEEKLFFGSGTQLSVL.

The chain uses TRBV27 and TRBJ2-7; TRBD1 is a possible D gene (6 bases). The V and J ends lost 4 bases and 5 bases respectively, with 6 bases between them. The germline gives CDR1 MNHEY, CDR2 SMNVEV (reference sequence). The CDR3 consists of 11 residues. The CDR3: CASSYRDEQYF. Here the CDR3 DNA reads TGTGCCAGCAGTTACAGGGACGAGCAGTACTTC.

The V and J genes are TRBV4-1 and TRBJ1-1; 7 nucleotides line up with TRBD1. The germline CDR1 and CDR2 sequences are MGHRA and YSYEKL. V was pared by 2 bases and J by 4 bases, with 4 bases of the junction left unmatched. The CDR3 extends over 14 amino acids. The DNA of the CDR3 is TGCGCCAGCAGCCAAATAGGGGGCGGCACTGAAGCTTTCTTT. This translates into CASSQIGGGTEAFF.

V usage is TRBV6-4 and J usage is TRBJ2-4, with no clear D. Trimming took 2 bases from V and 9 from J, leaving 11 bases between them. Germline V gene sequence: CDR1 MRHNA, CDR2 SNTAGT. This CDR3 has 13 amino acids. The CDR3 protein is CASSDGDSGIQYF. In DNA form, the CDR3 reads TGTGCCAGCAGTGACGGCGACTCCGGCATTCAGTACTTC.

The chain carries TRBV5-6 and TRBJ1-5; tentatively, D is TRBD1 (6 bases). Trimming removed 5 bases from V and 1 base from J, with 13 bases in between. The germline gives CDR1 SGHDT, CDR2 YYEEEE. The length of the CDR3 is 15 residues. The chain's CDR3 is CASSMGGLSNQPQHF. The CDR3 nucleotides are TGTGCCAGCAGTATGGGGGGGCTCAGCAATCAGCCCCAGCATTTT.

The J gene is TRBJ2-1, the V gene TRBV5-1; TRBD2 matches at 7 bases. The CDR3 loop spans 15 amino acids. The V gene's germline CDR1 is SGHRS and CDR2 YFSETQ. V dropped 4 bases and J dropped 0; count of bases not matched to a gene: 4. Here the CDR3 reads CASSPRTSSYNEQFF. As DNA, the CDR3 is TGCGCCAGCAGCCCACGGACTAGCTCCTACAATGAGCAGTTCTTC.

This chain links TRBV4-2 with TRBJ1-1; TRBD1 is a possible D gene (6 bases). The CDR3 sequence is 15 residues long. Between the trimmed V and J ends, which lost 6 bases and 1 base, there was a span of 15 bases. Germline V CDR1 and CDR2: LGHNA, YNFKEQ. CDR3 amino acids: CASRSHETGNTEAFF. In nucleotides, the CDR3 is TGTGCCAGCAGATCACATGAGACAGGGAACACTGAAGCTTTCTTT.

The chain joins TRBV4-2 to TRBJ1-2; TRBD1 matches at 7 bases. V dropped 0 bases and J dropped 7; count of bases not matched to a gene: 8. The CDR3 has 15 amino acids. Germline CDR1 is LGHNA and CDR2 is YNFKEQ. DNA for the CDR3: TGTGCCAGCAGCCAAGATTTGAGGGGGCGGGGTGGCTACACCTTC. Translated, it gives CASSQDLRGRGGYTF.

This sequence joins TRBV6-6 and TRBJ2-3, with 7 bases identical to TRBD1. V gave up 6 bases and J gave up 3 bases; unmatched junction bases: 9. The germline gives CDR1 MNHNY, CDR2 SVGAGI (reference sequence). The CDR3 consists of 15 residues. In nucleotides, the CDR3 is TGTGCCAGCAGGCAGCAGGGGGTGAGGACAGATACGCAGTATTTT. Translated: CASRQQGVRTDTQYF.

V is TRBV13 and J is TRBJ2-3, with 9 bases identical to TRBD2. The CDR3 length is 16 residues. CDR1 PRHDT and CDR2 FYEKMQ come from the germline V gene (reference sequence). V was pared by 0 bases and J by 1 base, with 2 bases of the junction left unmatched. The chain's CDR3 is CASSLGRGGGTDTQYF. CDR3 nucleotides: TGTGCCAGCAGCTTAGGCCGCGGGGGGGGCACAGATACGCAGTATTTT.

The rearrangement uses TRBV2 and TRBJ2-7; TRBD2 aligns across 8 bases. There are 17 residues in the CDR3. Trimming at V came to 2 bases and at J to 1 base, leaving 10 bases not matched to a gene. CDR1 SNHLY and CDR2 FYNNEI come from the germline V gene. The CDR3 region has the DNA TGTGCCAGCAGTGAACTGAGCGGGAGCGGGGGATCCTACGAGCAGTACTTC. Translated: CASSELSGSGGSYEQYF.

V is TRBV7-3 and J is TRBJ2-1; TRBD2 matches 10 bases. The CDR3 extends over 15 amino acids. V was clipped by 5 bases and J by 5 bases; unmatched bases: 6. Per germline, CDR1 SGHTA and CDR2 FQGTGA. The CDR3 DNA reads TGTGCCAGCAGCCCTCAGCTAGCGGGAGACAATGAGCAGTTCTTC. Translation gives CASSPQLAGDNEQFF.

The chain employs TRBV28 and TRBJ1-2, with D unclear. The V gene lost 6 bases and the J gene lost 4 bases, with 9 bases spanning the gap. CDR1 is MDHEN and CDR2 is SYDVKM in the germline V gene. The CDR3 has 12 residues. CDR3 residues: CASSLITYGYTF. CDR3 sequence (DNA): TGTGCCAGCAGCCTAATAACCTATGGCTACACCTTC.

V and J are TRBV4-2 and TRBJ1-2, with D uncertain. The CDR3 totals 15 residues. CDR1 and CDR2 (germline): LGHNA, YNFKEQ. V lost 0 bases and J lost 1, with 9 bases in between. The CDR3 is CASSQDGYLNYGYTF. The CDR3 DNA reads TGTGCCAGCAGCCAAGACGGGTATCTTAACTATGGCTACACCTTC.

This clone was found once. The chain carries TRBV19 and TRBJ2-2; possible D gene TRBD1, 7 bases. Trimming cost V 3 bases and J 6 bases, with 8 bases left between them. This CDR3 has 13 amino acids. Per the germline V gene, CDR1 is LNHDA and CDR2 is SQIVND (reference sequence). The CDR3 DNA sequence: TGTGCCAGTAGTATCAGGGGGGCCGGGGAGCTGTTTTTT. It yields the protein CASSIRGAGELFF.

The chain has TRBV7-6 and TRBJ2-1; the D gene is possibly TRBD2 (6 bases). The V gene lost 6 bases and the J gene lost 1 base, with 7 bases spanning the gap. The germline V gene encodes CDR1 SGHVS and CDR2 FNYEAQ. The CDR3 runs to 13 residues. The chain's CDR3 is CASSGGSYNEQFF. The CDR3 nucleotides are TGTGCCAGCAGTGGGGGGTCCTACAATGAGCAGTTCTTC.

The chain uses TRBV4-2 and TRBJ2-1, with 14 bases aligning to TRBD2. J gave up 2 bases and V 1 base, and 7 bases lay outside the gene matches. The CDR3 spans 19 residues. Germline CDR1 reads LGHNA; CDR2 reads YNFKEQ. CDR3 in DNA: TGTGCCAGCAGCCAAGGTCTGACTAGCGGGAGGGCGGCCTACAATGAGCAGTTCTTC. Its translation is CASSQGLTSGRAAYNEQFF.

The V and J genes are TRBV18 and TRBJ2-5; 11 bases are shared with TRBD1. Germline V gene lookup returns CDR1 KGHSH and CDR2 LQKENI. This CDR3 comprises 15 residues. Losses at the gene ends were 3 bases for V and 5 bases for J; bases not matched to a gene: 5. This chain's CDR3 is CASSPGQGVAETQYF. The CDR3 DNA reads TGTGCCAGCTCACCGGGACAGGGGGTAGCGGAGACCCAGTACTTC.